This entry lists 28 T cell receptor beta chains sequenced from one sample in a study of T cells in Graves' hyperthyroidism and ophthalmopathy. RNA transcripts served as the template for amplifying TCR beta CDR3 regions. HTBI primers were used for first-round RT-PCR of the TCR CDR3. TCRdb itself ran the multiplex PCR reads through MiXCR, one entry per CDR3 protein. This sample has 640,000 or so distinct CDR3 sequences, with 14% found just once. The specimen sequenced was blood. These receptor sequences come from a woman between 18 and 29 years old with Graves' ophthalmopathy.

This clonotype was recorded once. The V and J genes are TRBV6-5 and TRBJ2-3, with TRBD1 as a possible D gene (5 bases). The CDR3 is 15 residues long. Germline V gene data show CDR1 as MNHEY and CDR2 as SVGAGI. V dropped 2 bases and J dropped 0 bases, with 9 bases sitting between them. The CDR3 protein is CASSYGALSTDTQYF. As DNA, the CDR3 is TGTGCCAGCAGTTACGGGGCCCTGAGCACAGATACGCAGTATTTT.

This chain links TRBV5-5 with TRBJ1-4, with D possibly being TRBD1 (6 bases). The CDR3 totals 14 residues. Germline CDR1 reads SGHKS; CDR2 reads YYEKEE (reference sequence). With 3 bases removed from V and 8 bases from J, the gap between germline ends came to 14 bases. CDR3 sequence reads: CASSWGQGREKLFF. The CDR3, as DNA: TGTGCCAGCAGCTGGGGCCAGGGGCGAGAAAAACTGTTTTTT.

V is TRBV19 and J is TRBJ2-7; 10 nucleotides match TRBD1. The V segment lost 6 bases and the J segment 3 bases; nucleotides outside the gene matches: 11. The CDR3 has 16 amino acids. The V gene's germline CDR1 is LNHDA and CDR2 SQIVND (reference sequence). CDR3 residues: CASSPSPGTGVYEQYF. In DNA, the CDR3 is TGTGCCAGTAGCCCCTCGCCCGGGACAGGGGTCTACGAGCAGTACTTC. The complete variable domain, with remaining parts taken from reference TRBV19 and TRBJ2-7, reads DGGITQSPKYLFRKEGQNVTLSCEQNLNHDAMYWYRQDPGQGLRLIYYSQIVNDFQKGDIAEGYSVSREKKESFPLTVTSAQKNPTAFYLCASSPSPGTGVYEQYFGPGTRLTVT.

The chain employs TRBV25-1 and TRBJ1-1; no clear D. The CDR3 runs 14 residues. Germline CDR1 reads MGHDK; CDR2 reads SYGVNS. Trimming removed 2 bases from V and 4 bases from J, with 11 bases in between. The CDR3, as DNA: TGTGCCAGCAGTGAACCGGGTCGATCCACTGAAGCTTTCTTT. This codes for CASSEPGRSTEAFF.

The table lists this clonotype with many counts. The rearrangement links TRBV30 to TRBJ1-5; no definite D call. CDR3 length equals 13 residues. Trimming took off 2 bases at V and 4 bases at J, with 9 bases between the two ends. Germline CDR1 GTSNPN, CDR2 SVGIG (reference sequence). The CDR3, as DNA: TGTGCCTGGAGTAGAACGGAGAATCAGCCCCAGCATTTT. Translation: CAWSRTENQPQHF.

The V call is TRBV2, the J call TRBJ2-5, with 7 bases aligning to TRBD1. This CDR3 is 13 amino acids long. The trim removed 11 bases at V and 3 bases at J, leaving 9 bases unmatched. From germline, CDR1 is SNHLY and CDR2 FYNNEI. This CDR3 reads CAGSFQGEETQYF. CDR3 nucleotide sequence: TGTGCCGGCTCCTTCCAGGGGGAAGAGACCCAGTACTTC.

This clonotype has more than one count but fewer than ten. This chain joins TRBV6-2 or TRBV6-3 and TRBJ1-2, with 9 bases fitting TRBD1. The ends lost 4 bases at V and 6 bases at J; junction bases unmatched: 12. CDR3 size: 16 residues. The germline CDR1 and CDR2 sequences are MNHEY and SVGEGT. This CDR3 is CASSFSKQGARDGYTF. The CDR3 coding sequence is TGTGCCAGCAGTTTCTCAAAACAGGGGGCGCGGGATGGCTACACCTTC.

In this sample, this clonotype turned up once. The V and J genes are TRBV20-1 and TRBJ2-2, with a possible D match to TRBD2 (5 bases). This CDR3 region has 17 residues. V lost 1 base and J 5 bases, leaving 20 bases between the germline ends. CDR1 is DFQATT and CDR2 is SNEGSKA in the germline V gene (reference sequence). CDR3 sequence (DNA): TGCAGTGCTAGAGGGGCCGGGGTGGGAGTTGGGACCGGGGAGCTGTTTTTT. Protein product: CSARGAGVGVGTGELFF.

Ten or more counts support this clonotype. This sequence joins TRBV12-3 or TRBV12-4 and TRBJ1-1; D remains ambiguous. CDR3 length equals 15 residues. Trimming took 5 bases from V and 0 from J, leaving 13 bases between them. The CDR3 DNA sequence: TGTGCCAGCAGTGCTCCAGACCGCATGAACACTGAAGCTTTCTTT. Protein sequence: CASSAPDRMNTEAFF.

V and J are TRBV4-1 and TRBJ2-3, with D perhaps given as TRBD1 or TRBD2 (5 bases each). In germline, CDR1 is MGHRA, CDR2 YSYEKL. The germline V and J ends were trimmed by 4 bases and 1 base, with 27 bases remaining between them. The length of the CDR3 is 20 residues. Written as DNA, the CDR3 is TGCGCCAGCAGCCCGCAGGGTGGGCTAGTGGGAGAAGGACGCACAGATACGCAGTATTTT. Its translation: CASSPQGGLVGEGRTDTQYF.

This clonotype has more than one count but fewer than ten. The genes are TRBV29-1 and TRBJ2-1, with D tentatively TRBD1 (7 bases). This CDR3 is built from 14 residues. CDR1 is SQVTM, CDR2 ANQGSEA, per germline. V was shortened by 0 bases and J by 7 bases, with 13 bases between the two germline ends. The CDR3 region is CSVEDRGVENEQFF. The CDR3 region has the DNA TGCAGCGTTGAAGACAGGGGGGTGGAGAATGAGCAGTTCTTC.

This clonotype was counted at least ten times. The V gene is TRBV2, the J gene TRBJ2-3; TRBD1 aligns across 7 bases. This CDR3 is built from 16 residues. The germline V gene has CDR1 SNHLY and CDR2 FYNNEI. The junction had 15 bases not matched to a gene; V was cut back by 7 bases and J by 5 bases. In nucleotides, the CDR3 is TGTGCCAGCAACTCCCCACAGGGGTTTCGTGAAGATACGCAGTATTTT. Its protein is CASNSPQGFREDTQYF. The variable domain in full, with the rest retrieved from reference TRBV2 and TRBJ2-3, is EPEVTQTPSHQVTQMGQEVILRCVPISNHLYFYWYRQILGQKVEFLVSFYNNEISEKSEIFDDQFSVERPDGSNFTLKIRSTKLEDSAMYFCASNSPQGFREDTQYFGPGTRLTVL.

The table lists this clonotype with many counts. The V gene is TRBV2, the J gene TRBJ1-1; no reliable D call. CDR1 and CDR2 from the germline V gene are SNHLY and FYNNEI. CDR3 length: 13 amino acids. V was trimmed by 6 bases and J by 6 bases, leaving 14 bases between them. CDR3 bases: TGTGCCAGCAGAGGGTTCTCGGGAGCTGAAGCTTTCTTT. Translating it yields CASRGFSGAEAFF.

The chain uses TRBV20-1 and TRBJ1-5; D is unresolved. V was pared by 0 bases and J by 0 bases, with 18 bases between. CDR1 and CDR2 from the germline V gene are DFQATT and SNEGSKA (reference sequence). This CDR3 has 18 amino acids. In DNA form, the CDR3 reads TGCAGTGCTAGAGATTTAGCTGACGGATCTTATAGCAATCAGCCCCAGCATTTT. This translates into CSARDLADGSYSNQPQHF.

The V gene is TRBV9, the J gene TRBJ1-3; no reliable D call. Germline CDR1 SGDLS, CDR2 YYNGEE. V was pared by 0 bases and J by 0 bases, with 10 bases between. This CDR3 has 16 amino acids. The CDR3: CASSVGQFPSGNTIYF. DNA for the CDR3: TGTGCCAGCAGCGTAGGACAATTCCCCTCTGGAAACACCATATATTTT.

The sample holds many counts of this clonotype. V is TRBV30 and J is TRBJ1-5; tentative D call: TRBD1 (5 bases). The CDR3 consists of 17 residues. CDR1 is GTSNPN, CDR2 SVGIG, per germline (reference sequence). Trimming pared 5 bases from V and 2 bases from J, leaving 22 bases between. The CDR3 bases are TGTGCCTGGTGTTGTGTGGACCGACAGAATGGCAATCAGCCCCAGCATTTT. This sequence encodes CAWCCVDRQNGNQPQHF.

The sample holds a few counts of this clonotype. This rearrangement joins TRBV29-1 to TRBJ1-2; 9 bases are a match to TRBD1. Germline V gene sequence: CDR1 SQVTM, CDR2 ANQGSEA. The CDR3 totals 13 residues. Unmatched junction bases numbered 3, after V lost 1 base and J lost 6 bases. The CDR3 DNA follows: TGCAGCGTTGAAGTCGGACAGGGGAATGGCTACACCTTC. Residues: CSVEVGQGNGYTF.

This clonotype was recorded at least ten times. V is TRBV7-2 and J is TRBJ1-2, with D tentatively TRBD1 (6 bases). The V gene's germline CDR1 is SGHTA and CDR2 FQGNSA. V was cut by 3 bases and J by 2 bases, with 10 bases left in between. The length of the CDR3 is 14 residues. The CDR3: CASSFQQGNYGYTF. In nucleotides, the CDR3 is TGTGCCAGCAGCTTCCAACAGGGAAACTATGGCTACACCTTC.

This clonotype was seen at least ten times. The rearrangement links TRBV6-1 to TRBJ2-1; the D call may be TRBD1 or TRBD2 (5 bases each). CDR1 is MNHNS, CDR2 SASEGT, per germline. This CDR3 region has 19 residues. Trimming removed 6 bases at V and 5 bases at J, with 29 bases between. This CDR3 is CASRPRVSFSGTRNNEQFF. CDR3 nucleotides: TGTGCCAGCAGGCCAAGGGTCTCGTTTTCCGGGACCCGCAACAATGAGCAGTTCTTC.

This clonotype was counted at least ten times. V is TRBV5-1 and J is TRBJ2-1, with a tentative D call TRBD1 (6 bases). CDR1 and CDR2 from the germline V gene are SGHRS and YFSETQ. Trimming shortened V by 0 bases and J by 8 bases, and 15 bases separated the two germline ends. The CDR3 is made up of 15 amino acids. The CDR3 is CASSLGAGAEDEQFF. DNA for the CDR3: TGCGCCAGCAGCTTGGGAGCAGGGGCTGAAGATGAGCAGTTCTTC.

This clonotype was observed a handful of times. The rearrangement joins TRBV5-1 to TRBJ2-5, with D perhaps assigned TRBD1 or TRBD2 (5 bases each). Between the trimmed V and J ends, which lost 1 base and 4 bases, there was a span of 23 bases. Germline CDR1 and CDR2: SGHRS and YFSETQ. The CDR3 is 18 residues long. As DNA, the CDR3 is TGCGCCAGCAGCTTGTTGGGGGAGCCCGGAAGTGGAGGAGAGACCCAGTACTTC. Translating it yields CASSLLGEPGSGGETQYF.

This clonotype has a count of ten or more. The chain is built from TRBV7-6 and TRBJ2-3, with 10 bases matching TRBD1. The CDR3 runs to 17 residues. Losses at the gene ends were 5 bases for V and 2 bases for J; bases not matched to a gene: 10. The germline CDR1 and CDR2 sequences are SGHVS and FNYEAQ. The CDR3 region has the DNA TGTGCCAGCAGCCCCCGGGACAGGGGTCCTTTCACAGATACGCAGTATTTT. This translates into CASSPRDRGPFTDTQYF.

This clonotype was picked up a small number of times. The J gene is TRBJ2-4, the V gene TRBV30; D unresolved. This CDR3 is built from 12 residues. Germline V lookup: CDR1 GTSNPN, CDR2 SVGIG (reference sequence). With 1 base removed from V and 1 base from J, the gap between germline ends came to 2 bases. CDR3 sequence (DNA): TGTGCCTGGAGTGAGGCCAAAAACATTCAGTACTTC. The encoded protein is CAWSEAKNIQYF.

The table lists this clonotype with many counts. In nucleotides, the CDR3 is TGTGCCAGCAGTTTATATGACCCCAGGGGTACCCAAGAGACCCAGTACTTC. It translates to CASSLYDPRGTQETQYF. The chain employs TRBV28 and TRBJ2-5; tentatively, D is TRBD1 (6 bases). The germline V gene encodes CDR1 MDHEN and CDR2 SYDVKM. Trimming left V 1 base short and J 1 base short, with 16 bases between. The CDR3 contains 17 residues. The full variable domain, its missing parts supplied by reference TRBV28 and TRBJ2-5, is DVKVTQSSRYLVKRTGEKVFLECVQDMDHENMFWYRQDPGLGLRLIYFSYDVKMKEKGDIPEGYSVSREKKERFSLILESASTNQTSMYLCASSLYDPRGTQETQYFGPGTRLLVL.

This clonotype was detected a few times. With a much larger clone just one base away, this may be a read error. This chain uses TRBV2 with TRBJ1-5; TRBD1 agrees at 7 bases. V was clipped by 7 bases and J by 1 base; unmatched bases: 10. The V gene's germline CDR1 is SNHLY and CDR2 FYNNEI. The CDR3 length is 16 residues. The CDR3 nucleotides read TGTGCCAGCAATGGAGCGGACAGGAGAAGCAATCAGCCCCAGCATTTT. This translates into CASNGADRRSNQPQHF.

This rearrangement joins TRBV2 to TRBJ2-7, with TRBD1 matching 9 bases. The CDR3 loop spans 14 amino acids. CDR1 is SNHLY, CDR2 FYNNEI, per germline. Trimming cost V 9 bases and J 2 bases; bases outside gene matches: 8. CDR3 region: CASKTRQGAYEQYF. The CDR3 DNA follows: TGTGCCAGTAAAACCCGACAGGGGGCCTACGAGCAGTACTTC.

The gene calls are TRBV2 and TRBJ2-5; D possibly corresponds to TRBD1 (5 bases). V was shortened by 11 bases and J by 2 bases, with 9 bases between the two germline ends. The CDR3 length is 11 residues. Per the germline V gene, CDR1 is SNHLY and CDR2 is FYNNEI. This chain's CDR3 is CASDSQETQYF. The DNA of the CDR3 is TGTGCCTCAGACAGTCAAGAGACCCAGTACTTC.

The genes are TRBV6-1 and TRBJ1-2; D ambiguous. Germline assignment: CDR1 MNHNS and CDR2 SASEGT. The CDR3 consists of 12 residues. Trimming left V 4 bases short and J 8 bases short, with 11 bases between. The CDR3 DNA reads TGTGCCAGCAGTGGAAGGGCAGGAGGCTACACCTTC. Its protein is CASSGRAGGYTF.